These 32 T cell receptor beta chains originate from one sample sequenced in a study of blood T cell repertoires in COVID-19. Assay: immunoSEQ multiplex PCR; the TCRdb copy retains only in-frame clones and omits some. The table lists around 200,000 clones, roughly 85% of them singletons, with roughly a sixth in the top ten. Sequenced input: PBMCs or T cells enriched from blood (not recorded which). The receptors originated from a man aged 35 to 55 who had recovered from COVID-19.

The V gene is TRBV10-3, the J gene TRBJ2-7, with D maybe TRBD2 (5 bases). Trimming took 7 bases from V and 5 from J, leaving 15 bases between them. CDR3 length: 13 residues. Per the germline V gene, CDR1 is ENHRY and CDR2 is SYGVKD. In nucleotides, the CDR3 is TGTGCCATCATTGCCGGGGAGTTCGACGAGCAGTACTTC. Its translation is CAIIAGEFDEQYF.

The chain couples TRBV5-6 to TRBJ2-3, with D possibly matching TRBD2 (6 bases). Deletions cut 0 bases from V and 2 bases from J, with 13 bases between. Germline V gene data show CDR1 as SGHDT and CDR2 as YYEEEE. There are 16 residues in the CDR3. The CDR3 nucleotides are TGTGCCAGCAGCTTGGAAAAGCGGGCGCCCACAGATACGCAGTATTTT. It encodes CASSLEKRAPTDTQYF.

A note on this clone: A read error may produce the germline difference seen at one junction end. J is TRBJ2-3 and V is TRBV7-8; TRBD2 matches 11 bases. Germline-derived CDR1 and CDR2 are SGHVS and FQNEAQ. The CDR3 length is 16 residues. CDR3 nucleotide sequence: TGTGCCAGCAGCCTAGCGGGAGGAACTTGGGCTGATACGCAGTATTTT. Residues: CASSLAGGTWADTQYF.

CDR3 bases: TGTGCCTGGGACCCGGTGAACAATGAGCAGTTCTTC. It translates to CAWDPVNNEQFF. The V call is TRBV30, the J call TRBJ2-1; D uncertain. Germline values: CDR1 GTSNPN, CDR2 SVGIG (reference sequence). The CDR3 is 12 amino acids. V lost 5 bases and J lost 5, with 10 bases in between.

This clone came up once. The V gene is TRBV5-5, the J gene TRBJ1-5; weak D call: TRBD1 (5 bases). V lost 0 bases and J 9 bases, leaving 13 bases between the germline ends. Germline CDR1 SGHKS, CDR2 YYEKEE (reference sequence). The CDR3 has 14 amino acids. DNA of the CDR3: TGTGCCAGCAGCTTGGTGACGGGACTTCGGCCCCAGCATTTT. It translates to CASSLVTGLRPQHF.

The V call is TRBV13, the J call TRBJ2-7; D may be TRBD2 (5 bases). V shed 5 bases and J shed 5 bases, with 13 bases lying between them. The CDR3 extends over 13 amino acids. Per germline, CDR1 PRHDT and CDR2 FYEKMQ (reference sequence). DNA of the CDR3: TGTGCCAGCAGCCCCGGCCGAGGGAACGAGCAGTACTTC. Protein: CASSPGRGNEQYF. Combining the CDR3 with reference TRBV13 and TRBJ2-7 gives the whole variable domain AAGVIQSPRHLIKEKRETATLKCYPIPRHDTVYWYQQGPGQDPQFLISFYEKMQSDKGSIPDRFSAQQFSDYHSELNMSSLELGDSALYFCASSPGRGNEQYFGPGTRLTVT.

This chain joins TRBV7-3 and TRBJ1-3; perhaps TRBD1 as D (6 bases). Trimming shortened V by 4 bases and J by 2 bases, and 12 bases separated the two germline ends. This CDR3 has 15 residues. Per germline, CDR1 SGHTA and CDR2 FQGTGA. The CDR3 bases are TGTGCCAGCAGCTCTATGGGGGGGCCTGGAAACACCATATATTTT. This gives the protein CASSSMGGPGNTIYF.

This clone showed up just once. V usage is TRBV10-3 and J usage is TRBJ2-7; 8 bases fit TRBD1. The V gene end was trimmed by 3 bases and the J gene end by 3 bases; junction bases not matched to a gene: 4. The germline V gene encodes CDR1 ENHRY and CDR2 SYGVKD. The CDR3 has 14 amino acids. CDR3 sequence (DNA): TGTGCCATCAGTGATAGGACAGGGTTCTACGAGCAGTACTTC. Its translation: CAISDRTGFYEQYF.

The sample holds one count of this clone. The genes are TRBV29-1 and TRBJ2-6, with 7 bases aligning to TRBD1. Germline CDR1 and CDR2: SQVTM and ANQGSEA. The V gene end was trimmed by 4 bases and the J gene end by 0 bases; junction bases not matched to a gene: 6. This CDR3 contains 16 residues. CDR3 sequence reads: CSVVGTEVSGANVLTF. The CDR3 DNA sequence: TGCAGCGTTGTGGGGACAGAGGTCTCTGGGGCCAACGTCCTGACTTTC.

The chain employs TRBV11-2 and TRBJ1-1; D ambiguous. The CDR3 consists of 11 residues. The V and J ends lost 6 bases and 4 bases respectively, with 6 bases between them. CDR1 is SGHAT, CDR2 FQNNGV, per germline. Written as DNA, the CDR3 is TGTGCCAGCAGTCAATCCACTGAAGCTTTCTTT. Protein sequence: CASSQSTEAFF.

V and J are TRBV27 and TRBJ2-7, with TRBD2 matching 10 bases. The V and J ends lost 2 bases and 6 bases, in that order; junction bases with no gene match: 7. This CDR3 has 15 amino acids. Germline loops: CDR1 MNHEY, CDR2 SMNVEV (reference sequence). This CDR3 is CASSLALAGLGEQYF. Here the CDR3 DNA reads TGTGCCAGCAGTTTAGCACTAGCGGGATTAGGCGAGCAGTACTTC.

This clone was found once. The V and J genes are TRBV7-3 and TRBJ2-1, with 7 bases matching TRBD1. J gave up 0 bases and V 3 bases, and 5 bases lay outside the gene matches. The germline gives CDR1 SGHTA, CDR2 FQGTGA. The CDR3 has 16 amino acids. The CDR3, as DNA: TGTGCCAGCAGCTTGAAACAGGGGAGCTCCTACAATGAGCAGTTCTTC. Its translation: CASSLKQGSSYNEQFF.

The CDR3 is CASSQDRNYGSEQYF. In DNA form, the CDR3 reads TGTGCCAGCAGCCAAGATCGTAACTACGGGAGCGAGCAGTACTTC. The chain employs TRBV3-1 (or the pseudogene TRBV3-2) and TRBJ2-7, with D possibly being TRBD2 (6 bases). Trimming took 0 bases from V and 6 from J, leaving 15 bases between them. The CDR3 is 15 amino acids. The germline CDR1 and CDR2 sequences are LGHDT and YNNKEL (reference sequence).

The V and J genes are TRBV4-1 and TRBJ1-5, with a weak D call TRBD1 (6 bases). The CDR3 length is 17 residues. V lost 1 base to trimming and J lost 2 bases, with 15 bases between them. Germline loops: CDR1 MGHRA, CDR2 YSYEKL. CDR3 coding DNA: TGCGCCAGCAGCCAAGGTGGTAACGACAGGCGCAATCAGCCCCAGCATTTT. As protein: CASSQGGNDRRNQPQHF.

CDR3 region: CASSPTGGRGGYTF. The CDR3 coding sequence is TGTGCCAGCAGCCCCACCGGGGGGCGCGGCGGCTACACCTTC. The chain joins TRBV3-1 (or the pseudogene TRBV3-2) to TRBJ1-2; D is perhaps TRBD1 (6 bases). The CDR3 extends over 14 amino acids. Trimming took off 4 bases at V and 8 bases at J, with 17 bases between the two ends. The germline gives CDR1 LGHDT, CDR2 YNNKEL (reference sequence).

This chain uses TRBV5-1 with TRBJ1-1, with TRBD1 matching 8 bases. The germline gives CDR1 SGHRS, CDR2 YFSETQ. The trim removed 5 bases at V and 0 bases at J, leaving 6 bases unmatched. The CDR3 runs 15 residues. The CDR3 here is CASRADRVVNTEAFF. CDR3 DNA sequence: TGCGCCAGCAGAGCGGACAGGGTGGTGAACACTGAAGCTTTCTTT.

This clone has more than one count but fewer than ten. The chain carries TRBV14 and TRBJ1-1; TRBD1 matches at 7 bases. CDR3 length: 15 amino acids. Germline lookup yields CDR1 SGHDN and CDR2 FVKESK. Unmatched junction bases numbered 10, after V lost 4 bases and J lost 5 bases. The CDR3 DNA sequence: TGTGCCAGCAGCCCGCGGACAGGACGATTGACTGAAGCTTTCTTT. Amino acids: CASSPRTGRLTEAFF.

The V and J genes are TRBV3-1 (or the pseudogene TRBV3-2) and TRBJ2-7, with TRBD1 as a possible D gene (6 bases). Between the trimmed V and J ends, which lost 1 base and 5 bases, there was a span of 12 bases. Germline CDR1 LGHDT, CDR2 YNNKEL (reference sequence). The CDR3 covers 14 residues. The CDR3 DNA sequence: TGTGCCAGCAGCCAAGGGAACAGGGCCCACGAGCAGTACTTC. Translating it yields CASSQGNRAHEQYF.

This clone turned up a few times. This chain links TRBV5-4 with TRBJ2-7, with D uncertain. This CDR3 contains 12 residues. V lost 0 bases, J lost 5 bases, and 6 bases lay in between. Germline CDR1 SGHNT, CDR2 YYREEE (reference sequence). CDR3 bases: TGTGCCAGCAGCTTGGGTTATGACGAGCAGTACTTC. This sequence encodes CASSLGYDEQYF. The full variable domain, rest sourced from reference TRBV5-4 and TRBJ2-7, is ETGVTQSPTHLIKTRGQQVTLRCSSQSGHNTVSWYQQALGQGPQFIFQYYREEENGRGNFPPRFSGLQFPNYSSELNVNALELDDSALYLCASSLGYDEQYFGPGTRLTVT.

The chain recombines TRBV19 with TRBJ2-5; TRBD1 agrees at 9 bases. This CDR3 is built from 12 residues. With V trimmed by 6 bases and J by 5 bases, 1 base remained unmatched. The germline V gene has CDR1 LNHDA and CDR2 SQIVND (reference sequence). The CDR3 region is CASSDRGETQYF. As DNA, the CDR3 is TGTGCCAGTAGCGACAGGGGGGAGACCCAGTACTTC.

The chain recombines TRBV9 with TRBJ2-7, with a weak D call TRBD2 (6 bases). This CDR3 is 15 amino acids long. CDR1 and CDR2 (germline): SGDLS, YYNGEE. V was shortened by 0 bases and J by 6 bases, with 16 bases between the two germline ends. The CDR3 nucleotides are TGTGCCAGCAGCGTAGCTCCTGGAGGGTCGGCCGAGCAGTACTTC. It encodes CASSVAPGGSAEQYF.

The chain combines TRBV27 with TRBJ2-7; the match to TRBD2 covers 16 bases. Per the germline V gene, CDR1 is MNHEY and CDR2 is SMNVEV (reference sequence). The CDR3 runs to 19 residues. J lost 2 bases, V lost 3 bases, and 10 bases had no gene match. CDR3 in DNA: TGTGCCAGCAGTTTTCAACGAACAGGGACTAGCGGGAGGGCCTACGAGCAGTACTTC. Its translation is CASSFQRTGTSGRAYEQYF.

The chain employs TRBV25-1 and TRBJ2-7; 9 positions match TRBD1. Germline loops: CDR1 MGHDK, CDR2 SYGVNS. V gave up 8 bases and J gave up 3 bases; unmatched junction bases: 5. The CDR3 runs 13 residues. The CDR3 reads CASPRDRDYEQYF. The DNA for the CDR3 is TGTGCCAGCCCCCGGGACAGGGACTACGAGCAGTACTTC.

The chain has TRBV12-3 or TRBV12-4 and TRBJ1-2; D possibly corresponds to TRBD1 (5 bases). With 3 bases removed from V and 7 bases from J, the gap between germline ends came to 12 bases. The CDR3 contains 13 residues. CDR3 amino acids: CASSLGGMSGYTF. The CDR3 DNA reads TGTGCCAGCAGTTTGGGGGGGATGAGTGGCTACACCTTC.

CDR3 residues: CASSPLSPSRSGDVSGANVLTF. The CDR3 DNA sequence: TGTGCCAGCTCACCACTGTCCCCTAGTAGGTCAGGGGACGTCTCTGGGGCCAACGTCCTGACTTTC. The chain carries TRBV18 and TRBJ2-6, with D possibly being TRBD1 (6 bases). The length of the CDR3 is 22 residues. Looked up from germline, CDR1 is KGHSH and CDR2 is LQKENI. The V gene lost 1 base and the J gene lost 0 bases, with 25 bases spanning the gap. The variable domain in full, with the rest retrieved from reference TRBV18 and TRBJ2-6, is NAGVMQNPRHLVRRRGQEARLRCSPMKGHSHVYWYRQLPEEGLKFMVYLQKENIIDESGMPKERFSAEFPKEGPSILRIQQVVRGDSAAYFCASSPLSPSRSGDVSGANVLTFGAGSRLTVL.

The CDR3 sequence is CASSLVAEQFF. DNA of the CDR3: TGTGCCAGCAGTTTAGTGGCTGAGCAGTTCTTC. The chain is built from TRBV12-3 or TRBV12-4 and TRBJ2-1; D call uncertain. The V gene lost 1 base and the J gene lost 9 bases, with 4 bases spanning the gap. The CDR3 is made up of 11 amino acids.

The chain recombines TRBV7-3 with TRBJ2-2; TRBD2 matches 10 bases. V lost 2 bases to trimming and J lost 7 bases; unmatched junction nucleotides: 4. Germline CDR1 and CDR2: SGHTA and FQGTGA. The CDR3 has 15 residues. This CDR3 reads CASSLLAGANGELFF. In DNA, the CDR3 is TGTGCCAGCAGCTTACTAGCGGGAGCGAACGGGGAGCTGTTTTTT.

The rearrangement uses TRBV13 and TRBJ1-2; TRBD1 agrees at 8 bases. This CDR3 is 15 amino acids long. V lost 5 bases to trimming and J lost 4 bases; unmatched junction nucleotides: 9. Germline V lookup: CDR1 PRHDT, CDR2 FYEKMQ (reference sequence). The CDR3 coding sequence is TGTGCCAGCAGCCTCGGTGGACAGGGCCCCTATGGCTACACCTTC. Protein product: CASSLGGQGPYGYTF. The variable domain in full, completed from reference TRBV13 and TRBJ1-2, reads AAGVIQSPRHLIKEKRETATLKCYPIPRHDTVYWYQQGPGQDPQFLISFYEKMQSDKGSIPDRFSAQQFSDYHSELNMSSLELGDSALYFCASSLGGQGPYGYTFGSGTRLTVV.

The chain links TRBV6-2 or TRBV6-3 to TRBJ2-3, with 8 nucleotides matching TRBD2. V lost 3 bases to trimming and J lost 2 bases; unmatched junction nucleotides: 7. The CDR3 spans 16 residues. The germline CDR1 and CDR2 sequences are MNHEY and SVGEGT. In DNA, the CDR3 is TGTGCCAGCAGTTATGTTCCTAGCGGGTACACAGATACGCAGTATTTT. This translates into CASSYVPSGYTDTQYF.

The CDR3 protein is CASSPSLRGLGLAALQETQYF. The CDR3 DNA follows: TGTGCCAGCAGCCCGAGTTTAAGGGGTTTGGGACTAGCGGCCTTACAAGAGACCCAGTACTTC. The rearrangement uses TRBV14 and TRBJ2-5; 11 bases line up with TRBD2. With 4 bases clipped from V and 2 bases from J, the junction kept 21 bases outside the gene matches. This CDR3 region has 21 residues. Germline values: CDR1 SGHDN, CDR2 FVKESK.

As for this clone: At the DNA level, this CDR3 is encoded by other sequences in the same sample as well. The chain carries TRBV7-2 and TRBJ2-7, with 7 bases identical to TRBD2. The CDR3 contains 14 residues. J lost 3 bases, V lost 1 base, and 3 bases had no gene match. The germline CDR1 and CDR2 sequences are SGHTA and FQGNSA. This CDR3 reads CASSLGPGGYEQYF. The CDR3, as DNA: TGTGCCAGCAGCTTAGGGCCGGGAGGCTACGAGCAGTACTTC.

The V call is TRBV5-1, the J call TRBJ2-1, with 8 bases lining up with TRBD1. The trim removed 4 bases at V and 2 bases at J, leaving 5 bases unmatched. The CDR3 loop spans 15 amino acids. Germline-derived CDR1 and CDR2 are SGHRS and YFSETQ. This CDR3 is CASSQSGGAYNEQFF. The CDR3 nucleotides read TGCGCCAGCAGCCAGTCAGGGGGCGCCTACAATGAGCAGTTCTTC. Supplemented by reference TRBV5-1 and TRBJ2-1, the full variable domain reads KAGVTQTPRYLIKTRGQQVTLSCSPISGHRSVSWYQQTPGQGLQFLFEYFSETQRNKGNFPGRFSGRQFSNSRSEMNVSTLELGDSALYLCASSQSGGAYNEQFFGPGTRLTVL.